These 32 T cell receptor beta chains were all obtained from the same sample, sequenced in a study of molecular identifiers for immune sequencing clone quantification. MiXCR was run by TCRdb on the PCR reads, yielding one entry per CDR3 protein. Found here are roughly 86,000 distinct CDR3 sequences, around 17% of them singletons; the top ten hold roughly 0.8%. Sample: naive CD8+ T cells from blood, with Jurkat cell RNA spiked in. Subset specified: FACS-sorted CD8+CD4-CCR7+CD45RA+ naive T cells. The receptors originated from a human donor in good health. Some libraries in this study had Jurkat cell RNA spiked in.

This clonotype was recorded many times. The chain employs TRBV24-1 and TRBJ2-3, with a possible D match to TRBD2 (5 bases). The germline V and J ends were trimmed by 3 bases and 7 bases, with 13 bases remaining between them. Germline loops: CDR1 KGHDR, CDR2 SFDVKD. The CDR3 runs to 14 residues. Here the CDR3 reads CATSDDYRANTQYF. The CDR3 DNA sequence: TGTGCCACCAGTGATGACTACCGGGCAAATACGCAGTATTTT.

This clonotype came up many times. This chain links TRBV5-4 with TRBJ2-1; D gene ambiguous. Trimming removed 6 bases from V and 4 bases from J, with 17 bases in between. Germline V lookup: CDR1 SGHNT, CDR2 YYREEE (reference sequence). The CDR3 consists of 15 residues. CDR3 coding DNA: TGTGCCAGCAACCAGCAGCCGCCTAATTACAATGAGCAGTTCTTC. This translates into CASNQQPPNYNEQFF.

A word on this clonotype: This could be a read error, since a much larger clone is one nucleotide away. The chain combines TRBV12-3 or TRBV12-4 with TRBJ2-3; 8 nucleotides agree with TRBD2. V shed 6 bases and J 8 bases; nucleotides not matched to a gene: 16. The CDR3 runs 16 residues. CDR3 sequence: CASRGIAGSKVGTQYF. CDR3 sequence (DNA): TGTGCCAGCAGGGGAATAGCGGGGTCGAAGGTTGGTACGCAGTATTTT.

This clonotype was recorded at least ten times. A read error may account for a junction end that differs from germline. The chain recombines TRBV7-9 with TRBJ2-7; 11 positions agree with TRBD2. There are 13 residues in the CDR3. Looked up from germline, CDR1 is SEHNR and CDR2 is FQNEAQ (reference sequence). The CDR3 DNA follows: TGCGGGACTAGCGGTCTCAGGCCCTACGAGCAGTACTTC. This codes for CGTSGLRPYEQYF.

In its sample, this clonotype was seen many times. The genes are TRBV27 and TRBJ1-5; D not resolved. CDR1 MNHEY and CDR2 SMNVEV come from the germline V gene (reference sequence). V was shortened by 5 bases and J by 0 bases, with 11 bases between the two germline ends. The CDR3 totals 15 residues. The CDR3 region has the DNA TGTGCCAGCAGTGATAGCCTACATAGCAATCAGCCCCAGCATTTT. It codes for CASSDSLHSNQPQHF.

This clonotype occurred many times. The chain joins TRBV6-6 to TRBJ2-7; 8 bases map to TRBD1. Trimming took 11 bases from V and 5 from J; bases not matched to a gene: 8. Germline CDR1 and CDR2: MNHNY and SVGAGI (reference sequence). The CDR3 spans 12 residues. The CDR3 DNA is TGTGCCGGGGGGCAGGGGGCCCACGAGCAGTACTTC. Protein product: CAGGQGAHEQYF.

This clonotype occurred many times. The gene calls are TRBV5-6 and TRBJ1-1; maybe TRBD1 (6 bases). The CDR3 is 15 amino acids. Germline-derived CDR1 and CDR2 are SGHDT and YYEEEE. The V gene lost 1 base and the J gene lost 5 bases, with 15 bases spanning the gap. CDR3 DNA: TGTGCCAGCAGCTTGCGACGGGGGGCACGAACTGAAGCTTTCTTT. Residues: CASSLRRGARTEAFF.

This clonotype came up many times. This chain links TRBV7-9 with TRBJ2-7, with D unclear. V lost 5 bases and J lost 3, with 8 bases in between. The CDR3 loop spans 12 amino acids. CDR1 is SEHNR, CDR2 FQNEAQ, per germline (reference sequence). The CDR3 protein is CASSTVSYEQYF. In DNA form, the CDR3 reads TGTGCCAGCAGCACGGTCAGCTACGAGCAGTACTTC.

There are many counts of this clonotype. The CDR3: CASALGAEQYF. CDR3 nucleotide sequence: TGTGCCAGCGCTCTGGGGGCCGAGCAGTACTTC. The V and J genes are TRBV28 and TRBJ2-7; D is possibly TRBD1 (6 bases). Germline CDR1 reads MDHEN; CDR2 reads SYDVKM. V was trimmed by 8 bases and J by 6 bases, leaving 11 bases between them. This CDR3 is built from 11 residues.

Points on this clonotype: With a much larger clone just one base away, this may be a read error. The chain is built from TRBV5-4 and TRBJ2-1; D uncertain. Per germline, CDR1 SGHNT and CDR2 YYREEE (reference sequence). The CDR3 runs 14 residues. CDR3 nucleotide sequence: TGTGCCGGCAGCTTGGCTGTCGGAGAACGCGAGCAGTTCTTC. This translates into CAGSLAVGEREQFF.

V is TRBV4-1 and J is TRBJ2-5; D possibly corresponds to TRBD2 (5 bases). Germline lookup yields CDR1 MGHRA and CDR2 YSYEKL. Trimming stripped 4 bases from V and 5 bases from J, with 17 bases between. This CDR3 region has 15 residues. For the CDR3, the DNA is TGCGCCAGCAGCCCAAGCGGATCCCAGGTGGAGACCCAGTACTTC. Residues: CASSPSGSQVETQYF.

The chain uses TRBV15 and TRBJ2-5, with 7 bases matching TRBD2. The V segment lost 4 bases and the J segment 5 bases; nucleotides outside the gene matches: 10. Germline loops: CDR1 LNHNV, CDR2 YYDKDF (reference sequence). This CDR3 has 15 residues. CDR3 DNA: TGTGCCACCAGCAACGGGAGGCTACCCACCGAGACCCAGTACTTC. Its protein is CATSNGRLPTETQYF.

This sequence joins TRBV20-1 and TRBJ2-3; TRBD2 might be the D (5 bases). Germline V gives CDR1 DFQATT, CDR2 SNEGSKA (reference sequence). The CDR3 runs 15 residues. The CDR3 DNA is TGCAATGCGACCCCCTCTTCGGGGAGCACAGATACGCAGTATTTT. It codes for CNATPSSGSTDTQYF.

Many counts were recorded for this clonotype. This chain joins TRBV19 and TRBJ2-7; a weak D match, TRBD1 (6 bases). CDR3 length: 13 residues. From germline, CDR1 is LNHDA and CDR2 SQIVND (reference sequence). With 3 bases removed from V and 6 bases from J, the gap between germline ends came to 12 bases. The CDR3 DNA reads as TGTGCCAGTAGTATGGGGGCCGGGTTCGAGCAGTACTTC. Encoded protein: CASSMGAGFEQYF.

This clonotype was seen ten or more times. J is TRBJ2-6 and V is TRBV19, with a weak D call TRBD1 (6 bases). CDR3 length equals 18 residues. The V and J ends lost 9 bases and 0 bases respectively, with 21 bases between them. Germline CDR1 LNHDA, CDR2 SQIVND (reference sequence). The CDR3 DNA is TGTGCCAGCCTCCCCAACAGGGCTGAACGCTCTGGGGCCAACGTCCTGACTTTC. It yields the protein CASLPNRAERSGANVLTF. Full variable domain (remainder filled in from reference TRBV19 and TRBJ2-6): DGGITQSPKYLFRKEGQNVTLSCEQNLNHDAMYWYRQDPGQGLRLIYYSQIVNDFQKGDIAEGYSVSREKKESFPLTVTSAQKNPTAFYLCASLPNRAERSGANVLTFGAGSRLTVL.

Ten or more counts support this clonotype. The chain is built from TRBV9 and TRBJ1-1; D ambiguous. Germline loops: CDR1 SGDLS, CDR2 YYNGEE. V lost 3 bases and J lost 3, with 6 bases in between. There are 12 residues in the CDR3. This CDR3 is CASSGTHTEAFF. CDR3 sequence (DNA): TGTGCCAGCAGCGGGACGCACACTGAAGCTTTCTTT.

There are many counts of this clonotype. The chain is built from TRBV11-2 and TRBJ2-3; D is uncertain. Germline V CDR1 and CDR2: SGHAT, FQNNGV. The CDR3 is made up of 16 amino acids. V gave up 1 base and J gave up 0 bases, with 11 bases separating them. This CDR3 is CASSLVIPPSTDTQYF. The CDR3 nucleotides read TGTGCCAGCAGCTTAGTGATCCCCCCCAGCACAGATACGCAGTATTTT.

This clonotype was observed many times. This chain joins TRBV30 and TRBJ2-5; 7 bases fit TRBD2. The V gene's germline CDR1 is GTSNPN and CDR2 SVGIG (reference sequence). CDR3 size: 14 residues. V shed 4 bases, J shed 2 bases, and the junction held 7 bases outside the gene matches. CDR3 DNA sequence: TGTGCCTGGAATATGGGGGGGTTTCAAGAGACCCAGTACTTC. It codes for CAWNMGGFQETQYF.

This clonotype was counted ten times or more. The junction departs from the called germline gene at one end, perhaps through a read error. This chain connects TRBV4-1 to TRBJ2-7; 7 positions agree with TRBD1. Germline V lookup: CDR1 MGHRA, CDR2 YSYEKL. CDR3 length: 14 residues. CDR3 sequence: CASTQSPGGYEQYF. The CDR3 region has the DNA TGCGCCAGCACCCAATCGCCAGGGGGTTACGAGCAGTACTTC.

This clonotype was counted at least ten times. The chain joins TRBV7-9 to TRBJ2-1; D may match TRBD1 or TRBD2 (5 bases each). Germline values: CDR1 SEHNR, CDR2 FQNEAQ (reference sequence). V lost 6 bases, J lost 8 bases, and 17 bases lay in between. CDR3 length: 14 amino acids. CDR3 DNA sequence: TGTGCCAGCAGTACGGGGCCCGAAGGCGATGAGCAGTTCTTC. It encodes CASSTGPEGDEQFF. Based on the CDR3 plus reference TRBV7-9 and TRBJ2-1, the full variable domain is DTGVSQNPRHKITKRGQNVTFRCDPISEHNRLYWYRQTLGQGPEFLTYFQNEAQLEKSRLLSDRFSAERPKGSFSTLEIQRTEQGDSAMYLCASSTGPEGDEQFFGPGTRLTVL.

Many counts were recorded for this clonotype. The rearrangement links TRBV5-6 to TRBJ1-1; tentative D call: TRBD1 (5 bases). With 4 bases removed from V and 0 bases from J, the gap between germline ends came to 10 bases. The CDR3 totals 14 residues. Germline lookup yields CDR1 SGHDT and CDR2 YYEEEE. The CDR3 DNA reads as TGTGCCAGCAGCAAAGACAGACTGAACACTGAAGCTTTCTTT. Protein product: CASSKDRLNTEAFF.

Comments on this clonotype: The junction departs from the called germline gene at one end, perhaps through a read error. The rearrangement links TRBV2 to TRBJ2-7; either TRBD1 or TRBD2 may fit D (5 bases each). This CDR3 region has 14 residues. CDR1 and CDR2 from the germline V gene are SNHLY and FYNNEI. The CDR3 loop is CASSAGPRPYGQYF. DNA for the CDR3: TGTGCCAGCAGTGCGGGACCTAGACCTTACGGGCAGTACTTC.

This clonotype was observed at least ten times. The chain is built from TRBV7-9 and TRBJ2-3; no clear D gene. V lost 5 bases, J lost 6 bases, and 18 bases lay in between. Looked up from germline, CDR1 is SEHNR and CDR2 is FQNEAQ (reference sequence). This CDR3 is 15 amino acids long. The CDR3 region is CASSRTEPQADTQYF. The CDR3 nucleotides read TGTGCCAGCAGCCGCACGGAACCGCAGGCGGATACGCAGTATTTT.

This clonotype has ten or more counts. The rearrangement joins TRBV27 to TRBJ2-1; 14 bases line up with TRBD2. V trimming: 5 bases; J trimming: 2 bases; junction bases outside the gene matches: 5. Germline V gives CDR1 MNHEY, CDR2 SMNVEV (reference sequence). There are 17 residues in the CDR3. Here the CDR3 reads CASSLGTSGGAYNEQFF. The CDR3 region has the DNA TGTGCCAGCAGTCTCGGGACTAGCGGGGGTGCCTACAATGAGCAGTTCTTC.

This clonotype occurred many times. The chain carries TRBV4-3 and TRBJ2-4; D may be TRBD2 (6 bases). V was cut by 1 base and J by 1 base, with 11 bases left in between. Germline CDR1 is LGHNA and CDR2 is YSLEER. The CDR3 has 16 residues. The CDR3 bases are TGCGCCAGCAGCCAAGGGGACTCCGCTGCCAAAAACATTCAGTACTTC. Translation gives CASSQGDSAAKNIQYF.

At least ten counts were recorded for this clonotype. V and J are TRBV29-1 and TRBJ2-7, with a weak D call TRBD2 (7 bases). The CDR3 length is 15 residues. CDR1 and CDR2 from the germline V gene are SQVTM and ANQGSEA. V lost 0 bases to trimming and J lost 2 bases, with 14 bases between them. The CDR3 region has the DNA TGCAGCGTTGAAGACGGCAAGGGGGGGACCTACGAGCAGTACTTC. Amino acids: CSVEDGKGGTYEQYF.

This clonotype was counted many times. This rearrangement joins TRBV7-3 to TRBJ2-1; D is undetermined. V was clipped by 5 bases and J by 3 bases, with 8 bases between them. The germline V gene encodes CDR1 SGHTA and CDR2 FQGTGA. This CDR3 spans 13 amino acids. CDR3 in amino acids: CASSPPSYNEQFF. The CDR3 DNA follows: TGTGCCAGCAGCCCCCCCAGCTACAATGAGCAGTTCTTC. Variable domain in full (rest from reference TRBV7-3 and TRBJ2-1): GAGVSQTPSNKVTEKGKYVELRCDPISGHTALYWYRQSLGQGPEFLIYFQGTGAADDSGLPNDRFFAVRPEGSVSTLKIQRTERGDSAVYLCASSPPSYNEQFFGPGTRLTVL.

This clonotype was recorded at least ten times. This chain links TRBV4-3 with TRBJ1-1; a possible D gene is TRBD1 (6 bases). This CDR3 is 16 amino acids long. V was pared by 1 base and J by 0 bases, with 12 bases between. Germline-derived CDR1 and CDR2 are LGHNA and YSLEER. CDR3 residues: CASSQGVGDMNTEAFF. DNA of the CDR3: TGCGCCAGCAGCCAAGGTGTGGGGGACATGAACACTGAAGCTTTCTTT.

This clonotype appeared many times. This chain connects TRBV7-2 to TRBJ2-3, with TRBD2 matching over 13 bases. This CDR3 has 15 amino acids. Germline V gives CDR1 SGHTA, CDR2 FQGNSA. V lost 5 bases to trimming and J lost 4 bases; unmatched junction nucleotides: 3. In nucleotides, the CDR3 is TGTGCCAGCAGCCCCGGGACTAGCGGGGCAGATACGCAGTATTTT. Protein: CASSPGTSGADTQYF.

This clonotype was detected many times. CDR3 in amino acids: CASSYSRPDQETQYF. DNA of the CDR3: TGTGCCAGCAGTTACTCACGGCCGGATCAAGAGACCCAGTACTTC. The chain couples TRBV6-5 to TRBJ2-5, with D unresolved. Trimming removed 0 bases at V and 2 bases at J, with 10 bases between. Germline CDR1 and CDR2: MNHEY and SVGAGI. There are 15 residues in the CDR3.

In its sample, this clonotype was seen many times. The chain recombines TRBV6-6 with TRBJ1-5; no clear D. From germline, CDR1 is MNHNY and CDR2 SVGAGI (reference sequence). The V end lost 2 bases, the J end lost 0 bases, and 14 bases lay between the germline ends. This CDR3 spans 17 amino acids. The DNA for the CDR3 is TGTGCCAGCAGTTACGATCGTAAAGACATTAGCAATCAGCCCCAGCATTTT. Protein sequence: CASSYDRKDISNQPQHF.

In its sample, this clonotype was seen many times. The CDR3 nucleotides are TGTGCCAGTAGTATCGGCAGGAACACTGAAGCTTTCTTT. This codes for CASSIGRNTEAFF. This chain uses TRBV19 with TRBJ1-1; the D is unclear. From germline, CDR1 is LNHDA and CDR2 SQIVND (reference sequence). The CDR3 is 13 amino acids. The V end was cut by 3 bases, the J end by 1 base, with 6 bases between.